A selection of T cell receptor beta chains follows, all from one sample in a study of blood T cell repertoires in COVID-19. Profiling relied on immunoSEQ multiplex PCR, and the TCRdb table lists in-frame clones only, not all of them. The repertoire includes about 230,000 clones, roughly 81% of them detected once, and 0.85% to 1% sits in the top ten. The material sequenced was peripheral blood. The receptors originated from a man aged 40-49 years with acute or convalescent COVID-19. Each CDR3 is given with its conserved first and last residue. D genes are given only for firm matches. Clone size is given for some rows only: seen once, a few or many times, or a class if the clone is expanded.

TRBV6-5	NA	TRBJ1-5	NA	TGTGCCAGCATCCGAGGGTTCTCCAATCAGCCCCAGCATTTT	CASIRGFSNQPQHF
TRBV27	TRBD1	TRBJ1-2	NA	TGTGCCAGCAGTTTAACTCGACAGGGTTCGTCTGGCTACACCTTC	CASSLTRQGSSGYTF
TRBV28	TRBD1	TRBJ1-1	NA	TGTGCCAGCAGTTTACCCGGGACAGGGGGCACCCGCGGCACTGAAGCTTTCTTT	CASSLPGTGGTRGTEAFF
TRBV6-5	NA	TRBJ2-7	NA	TGTGCCAGCAGTTATCAACTACAAAATACCTACGAGCAGTACTTC	CASSYQLQNTYEQYF
TRBV29-1	NA	TRBJ1-4	NA	TGCAGCGTGAGTGACAACCCAACTAATGAAAAACTGTTTTTT	CSVSDNPTNEKLFF
TRBV11-2	TRBD2	TRBJ2-5	NA	TGTGCCAGCAGCCTAGGACTAGCTGGAGAGACCCAGTACTTC	CASSLGLAGETQYF
TRBV5-1	NA	TRBJ2-3	NA	TGCGCCAGCAGCTTGGGGCATGTAACAGATACGCAGTATTTT	CASSLGHVTDTQYF
TRBV19	TRBD2	TRBJ2-1	few	TGTGCCAGTAGTACTTCACTAGCGGGGGGGCACAATGAGCAGTTCTTC	CASSTSLAGGHNEQFF
TRBV2	NA	TRBJ1-1	NA	TGTGCCAGGAGACTCATGAACACTGAAGCTTTCTTT	CARRLMNTEAFF
TRBV18	NA	TRBJ1-1	few	TGTGCCAGCTCACCAACGGACAGTGGGAACACTGAAGCTTTCTTT	CASSPTDSGNTEAFF
TRBV6-2/TRBV6-3	TRBD1	TRBJ2-1	NA	TGTGCCAGCAGTCAGGGGACAGGGGGGTCTGAGCAGTTCTTC	CASSQGTGGSEQFF
TRBV5-1	NA	TRBJ1-1	NA	TGCGCCAGCAGCTTGGGAACGGTGAACACTGAAGCTTTCTTT	CASSLGTVNTEAFF
TRBV28	TRBD1	TRBJ1-6	NA	TGTGCCAGCAGTTTAGTGGAGGGGGCCTCACCCCTCCACTTT	CASSLVEGASPLHF
TRBV19	TRBD1	TRBJ1-1	NA	TGTGCCGGGAAGGACAGGGTGGGTGAAGCTTTCTTT	CAGKDRVGEAFF
TRBV6-5	NA	TRBJ2-3	few	TGTGCCAGCAGCGACAGGTGGAGCACAGATACGCAGTATTTT	CASSDRWSTDTQYF
TRBV9	NA	TRBJ1-3	NA	TGTGCCAGCAGCGTCCTCGGGAACTCTGGAAACACCATATATTTT	CASSVLGNSGNTIYF
TRBV6-2/TRBV6-3	NA	TRBJ1-2	few	TGTGCCAGCAGTTTTCAGGTGAACTATGGCTACACCTTC	CASSFQVNYGYTF
TRBV6-5	NA	TRBJ2-2	NA	TGTGCCAGCAGTTATTCGGGGAGTACCGGGGAGCTGTTTTTT	CASSYSGSTGELFF
TRBV30	TRBD1	TRBJ1-2	once	TGTGCCTGGAGTGTAGGGACAGGGGCCAGCTATGGCTACACCTTC	CAWSVGTGASYGYTF
TRBV5-4	TRBD2	TRBJ2-2	NA	TGTGCCAGCAGCTTGGCGAGCGGGGGGGCTGGGAAAACCGGGGAGCTGTTTTTT	CASSLASGGAGKTGELFF
TRBV7-8	TRBD1	TRBJ1-1	NA	TGTGCCAGCAGCTTAACAGGGGGCATCACTGAAGCTTTCTTT	CASSLTGGITEAFF
TRBV28	TRBD2	TRBJ2-2	NA	TGTGCCAGCAGTTTACCACCGGGGGGGGTTACGAACACCGGGGAGCTGTTTTTT	CASSLPPGGVTNTGELFF
TRBV5-4	TRBD2	TRBJ2-3	NA	TGTGCCAGCAGCTTGGAGTTAGCGGGGGGCACAGATACGCAGTATTTT	CASSLELAGGTDTQYF
TRBV5-1	NA	TRBJ1-4	once	TGCGCCAGCAGCTCCAACACGGGTGAAAAACTGTTTTTT	CASSSNTGEKLFF
TRBV18	TRBD1	TRBJ1-1	NA	TGTGCCAGCTCACCATCAGGGGGCACCGAAGCTTTCTTT	CASSPSGGTEAFF
TRBV2	TRBD2	TRBJ2-2	few	TGTGCCAGCAGTGAGTGGAGGGGAGGGACCGGGGAGCTGTTTTTT	CASSEWRGGTGELFF
TRBV5-6	NA	TRBJ1-5	NA	TGTGCCAGCAGCTTGGGTGCAGGGTTGTTGGGTCAGCCCCAGCATTTT	CASSLGAGLLGQPQHF
TRBV11-2	NA	TRBJ1-1	NA	TGTGCCAGCAGCGACACCCTCCGGGACTATACTACCCCGGCTTTCTTT	CASSDTLRDYTTPAFF
TRBV18	TRBD1	TRBJ1-1	NA	TGTGCCAGCTCACCACGGGACAGGGTTAACACTGAAGCTTTCTTT	CASSPRDRVNTEAFF
TRBV7-2	NA	TRBJ1-1	NA	TGTGCCAGCAGCTTAGATTCTGGGCGGGGGGGTGTCTTT	CASSLDSGRGGVF
TRBV11-2	NA	TRBJ2-7	NA	TGTGCCAGCAGCTTAGGGTCTAGCTTCTACGAGCAGTACTTC	CASSLGSSFYEQYF
TRBV5-1	NA	TRBJ2-2	once	TGCGCCAGCAGCTTGGGCCAGTCGAACACCGGGGAGCTGTTTTTT	CASSLGQSNTGELFF
TRBV28	TRBD2	TRBJ2-1	NA	TGTGCCAGCAGCCCTGATATCAGGGAGGGCTCCTACAATGAGCAGTTCTTC	CASSPDIREGSYNEQFF
TRBV5-1	TRBD1	TRBJ2-2	few	TGCGCCAGCAGCTTGGTAGGGGGCGATATCGGGGAGCTGTTTTTT	CASSLVGGDIGELFF
TRBV10-1	TRBD1	TRBJ1-1	NA	TGCGCCCTCGACAGGGTTTTCACTGAAGCTTTCTTT	CALDRVFTEAFF
TRBV28	TRBD1	TRBJ1-2	few	TGTGCCAGCAGTTCATGGACAGGGGGCGCCTATGGCTACACCTTC	CASSSWTGGAYGYTF
TRBV19	NA	TRBJ1-5	NA	TGTGCCAGTAGTATAGGGGACAAAGGTGGTCAGCCCCAGCATTTT	CASSIGDKGGQPQHF
TRBV4-3	TRBD1	TRBJ2-7	NA	TGCGCCAGCAGCCAGAGACAGGGCGACGAGCAGTACTTC	CASSQRQGDEQYF
TRBV13	TRBD2	TRBJ2-3	NA	TGTGCCAGCAGCCCCGCTGGACTAGCGGACACAGATACGCAGTATTTT	CASSPAGLADTDTQYF
TRBV4-2	NA	TRBJ1-1	NA	TGTGCCAGCAGCCTAACAGTGAACACTGAAGCTTTCTTT	CASSLTVNTEAFF
TRBV6-5	TRBD1	TRBJ1-2	NA	TGTGCCAGCAGTTACGGGGGACAGGGTCTTGGCTACACCTTC	CASSYGGQGLGYTF
TRBV9	NA	TRBJ1-1	NA	TGTGCCAGCAGCGTAGACCGGGGTGAAGCTTTCTTT	CASSVDRGEAFF
TRBV6-5	TRBD1	TRBJ1-1	NA	TGTGCCAGCAGGGGGACAGCCGCCGAAGCTTTCTTT	CASRGTAAEAFF
TRBV11-2	NA	TRBJ1-2	NA	TGTGCCAGCAGCTTAGGACAGCTGGATGGCTACACCTTC	CASSLGQLDGYTF
TRBV9	NA	TRBJ1-1	NA	TGTGCCAGCAGCGTAGATGGGGGCTACACTGAAGCTTTCTTT	CASSVDGGYTEAFF
TRBV2	TRBD1	TRBJ1-5	NA	TGTGCCAGCAGTGCAGACAGGGGAATTGTCAATCAGCCCCAGCATTTT	CASSADRGIVNQPQHF
TRBV12-5	NA	TRBJ1-3	NA	TGTGCTAGTGGTTTGGGCAGCTCTGGAAACACCATATATTTT	CASGLGSSGNTIYF
TRBV11-3	TRBD1	TRBJ2-7	NA	TGTGCCAGCAGCTTTGACAGGGACGACATCTACGAGCAGTACTTC	CASSFDRDDIYEQYF
TRBV6-1	NA	TRBJ2-2	NA	TGTGCCAGCAGTGAAGCTCCCTATATAGGGGAGCTGTTTTTT	CASSEAPYIGELFF
TRBV3-1/TRBV3-2	TRBD1	TRBJ2-1	NA	TGTGCCAGCAGCCAACCACAGGGGTGGGGGCACAATGAGCAGTTCTTC	CASSQPQGWGHNEQFF
TRBV7-3	TRBD1	TRBJ1-2	NA	TGTGCCAGCAGCTCCACAGGGGACTATGGCTACACCTTC	CASSSTGDYGYTF
TRBV5-4	TRBD2	TRBJ2-3	NA	TGTGCCAGCAGCTTCAGAAGCACGATACTAGCGGGGGTCACAGATACGCAGTATTTT	CASSFRSTILAGVTDTQYF
TRBV6-1	TRBD1	TRBJ1-1	once	TGTGCCAGCAGTGTGTTTACAGGGGTACGGAAGGGGACTGAAGCTTTCTTT	CASSVFTGVRKGTEAFF
TRBV30	NA	TRBJ1-3	NA	TGTGCCTGGAATGTATTTGAGTACACCATATATTTT	CAWNVFEYTIYF
TRBV11-2	NA	TRBJ1-3	few	TGTGCCAGCAGCTTAACACCCTTCTCTGGAAACACCATATATTTT	CASSLTPFSGNTIYF